The 9 T cell receptor beta chains below come from one sample, sequenced in a study of blood T cells in healthy people across ages. It was with a sample-barcoded 5' primer and a J-beta primer mix that a second PCR of roughly 6 to 11 cycles was run. TCRdb redid the calling of the 5' RACE reads with MiXCR, one entry per CDR3 protein. Among about 680,000 distinct CDR3 sequences listed, around 48% were seen once. Input material: blood. Receptors were obtained from a woman in her fifties or sixties in good health.

This clonotype was detected a few times. This sequence joins TRBV5-1 and TRBJ2-5; 7 positions agree with TRBD2. The CDR3 loop spans 14 amino acids. J gave up 5 bases and V 0 bases, and 4 bases lay outside the gene matches. Germline V gives CDR1 SGHRS, CDR2 YFSETQ. CDR3 bases: TGCGCCAGCAGCTTGGAGACTAGCTTTGAGACCCAGTACTTC. Amino acids: CASSLETSFETQYF. The full variable domain, in which reference TRBV5-1 and TRBJ2-5 provide the parts outside the CDR3, is KAGVTQTPRYLIKTRGQQVTLSCSPISGHRSVSWYQQTPGQGLQFLFEYFSETQRNKGNFPGRFSGRQFSNSRSEMNVSTLELGDSALYLCASSLETSFETQYFGPGTRLLVL.

This clonotype showed up just a few times. V usage is TRBV11-2 and J usage is TRBJ2-5; 13 nucleotides line up with TRBD2. V was clipped by 3 bases and J by 7 bases; unmatched bases: 11. There are 17 residues in the CDR3. Germline CDR1 reads SGHAT; CDR2 reads FQNNGV. The DNA for the CDR3 is TGTGCCAGCAGCTTGGTTTCCGGGACTAGCGGGACCCGGACCCAGTACTTC. Translating gives CASSLVSGTSGTRTQYF.

This clonotype was counted only a few times. The rearrangement uses TRBV20-1 and TRBJ2-5, with D perhaps being TRBD1 or TRBD2 (6 bases each). V was pared by 6 bases and J by 5 bases, with 19 bases between. CDR3 length: 14 amino acids. Germline loops: CDR1 DFQATT, CDR2 SNEGSKA (reference sequence). CDR3 nucleotides: TGCAGTGCCCCCCAGCTAGCGAGGGGGGAGACCCAGTACTTC. Translated: CSAPQLARGETQYF.

This chain links TRBV6-2 or TRBV6-3 with TRBJ2-7; a weak D match, TRBD2 (7 bases). This CDR3 has 15 amino acids. V dropped 5 bases and J dropped 3 bases, with 17 bases sitting between them. The germline V gene has CDR1 MNHEY and CDR2 SVGEGT. The CDR3 sequence is CASSLLGGDIYEQYF. The CDR3 DNA sequence: TGTGCCAGCAGTCTACTAGGGGGGGACATCTACGAGCAGTACTTC.

Comments on this clonotype: A read error may produce the germline difference seen at one junction end. The chain joins TRBV7-2 to TRBJ1-2, with D uncertain. Germline assignment: CDR1 SGHTA and CDR2 FQGNSA. This CDR3 comprises 13 residues. The CDR3 reads CVSSLAVNYGYTF. In DNA, the CDR3 is TGTGTCAGCAGCTTAGCAGTGAACTATGGCTACACCTTC.

In its sample, this clonotype was seen once. The genes are TRBV7-2 and TRBJ2-4; no clear D. The better agreement between TRBJ2-7 and the DNA end casts doubt on the J call. The CDR3 consists of 14 residues. Germline assignment: CDR1 SGHTA and CDR2 FQGNSA. The CDR3 region has the DNA TGTGCCAGCAGCTTCACGATTCCTGGCTACGAGCAGTACTTC. This sequence encodes CASSFTIPGYEQYF.

This clonotype was recorded only once. This chain uses TRBV18 with TRBJ2-1, with 14 nucleotides matching TRBD2. The germline CDR1 and CDR2 sequences are KGHSH and LQKENI. The CDR3 runs 16 residues. J lost 10 bases, V lost 1 base, and 6 bases had no gene match. The CDR3: CASSPQGLAGEGEQFF. The CDR3, as DNA: TGTGCCAGCTCACCACAGGGACTAGCGGGAGAAGGGGAGCAGTTCTTC.

This clonotype was counted ten times or more. The V call is TRBV29-1, the J call TRBJ2-1; 10 bases fit TRBD2. The length of the CDR3 is 17 residues. Per the germline V gene, CDR1 is SQVTM and CDR2 is ANQGSEA. V shed 7 bases and J 2 bases; nucleotides not matched to a gene: 14. CDR3 bases: TGCAGCGCCCCACGGGGGTCTAGCGGGAGTGCCTACAATGAGCAGTTCTTC. As protein: CSAPRGSSGSAYNEQFF.

In its sample, this clonotype was seen a few times. The chain recombines TRBV24-1 with TRBJ2-7; D is unresolved. Germline CDR1 reads KGHDR; CDR2 reads SFDVKD. Trimming took 4 bases from V and 4 from J, leaving 4 bases between them. The CDR3 totals 11 residues. CDR3 sequence reads: CATSEGYEQYF. The CDR3 region has the DNA TGTGCCACCAGTGAGGGTTACGAGCAGTACTTC.